This T cell receptor beta chain was documented in a study of shared clonotypes between healthy human individuals. Looking at the study overall: Each donor contributed plates that comprised three CD4 naive, three CD4 memory, two CD8 naive and one CD8 memory.

Comments on this clone: Its antigen is still unknown.

Findings and caveats of the study: Clonotypes not shared had lower generation probabilities than those common to all four donors.

Here immunoSEQ multiplex PCR was the method, and the copy in TCRdb shows in-frame clones only, minus some. The sample lists around 2,000,000 clones; about 94% were seen once. Positively selected for CCR7, the CD45RO-negative cells used as naive CD8 cells excluded terminally differentiated effector memory CD45RA+ cells. This CDR3 has 18 residues. Deletions cut 3 bases from V and 5 bases from J, with 23 bases between. Germline V gene sequence: CDR1 LNHDA, CDR2 SQIVND (reference sequence). This TCR derives from a man younger than 30 in good health. Material for sequencing was naive CD8+ T cells sorted from blood. The J gene is TRBJ1-5, the V gene TRBV19; D gene uncertain. Here the CDR3 DNA reads TGTGCCAGTAGTATCACGGGCAGACCCAAACGGGAAGATCAGCCCCAGCATTTT. It specifies CASSITGRPKREDQPQHF.